The 12 T cell receptor beta chains below come from one sample, sequenced in a study of PD-L1 blockade in urothelial cancer. Time point in this sample: pretreatment peripheral blood. Sequencing was performed with immunoSEQ multiplex PCR; in TCRdb, only in-frame clones are kept and a portion is missing. The sample yields 100,000 to 150,000 clones, less than 85% seen once. Source: PBMCs, taken around atezolizumab (anti-PD-L1) treatment. All receptors come from a man aged 45 to 65 with urothelial cancer.

In regard to this clone: One end of the junction fails to match germline, which may point to a read error. The chain combines TRBV5-1 with TRBJ2-4; TRBD2 aligns across 7 bases. CDR1 and CDR2 (germline): SGHRS, YFSETQ. The CDR3 consists of 16 residues. The CDR3 region is CTSSLTWRGAKNIQYF. The CDR3 DNA sequence: TGCACCAGCAGCTTGACCTGGCGGGGGGCCAAAAACATTCAGTACTTC.

V gene TRBV5-1 combines with J gene TRBJ1-4, with D tentatively TRBD1 (5 bases). Germline CDR1 reads SGHRS; CDR2 reads YFSETQ. Trimming took off 4 bases at V and 8 bases at J, with 18 bases between the two ends. This CDR3 has 15 amino acids. The CDR3 loop is CASSGGTAGVEKLFF. CDR3 DNA: TGCGCCAGCAGCGGGGGGACCGCGGGGGTAGAAAAACTGTTTTTT.

The chain carries TRBV18 and TRBJ1-6; unclear D gene. The ends were cut back, 1 base at V and 8 bases at J, with 12 bases in the middle. Germline CDR1 and CDR2: KGHSH and LQKENI. The CDR3 length is 15 residues. This CDR3 reads CASSPQEGGHSPLHF. CDR3 nucleotide sequence: TGTGCCAGCTCACCACAGGAAGGAGGGCATTCACCCCTCCACTTT.

This clone was seen only a few times. V gene TRBV4-2 combines with J gene TRBJ1-1; D is unclear. From germline, CDR1 is LGHNA and CDR2 YNFKEQ. The length of the CDR3 is 14 residues. Trimming shortened V by 0 bases and J by 6 bases, and 11 bases separated the two germline ends. The chain's CDR3 is CASSQEGESAEAFF. The CDR3 DNA reads as TGTGCCAGCAGCCAAGAAGGAGAATCCGCTGAAGCTTTCTTT.

The chain couples TRBV11-3 to TRBJ1-3; tentatively, D is TRBD1 (5 bases). This CDR3 contains 13 residues. V was pared by 5 bases and J by 4 bases, with 9 bases between. Germline CDR1 reads SGHNT; CDR2 reads YENEEA. The chain's CDR3 is CASSQGRGNTIYF. The CDR3 DNA reads as TGTGCCAGCAGCCAGGGAAGAGGAAACACCATATATTTT.

This sequence joins TRBV6-6 and TRBJ1-2; 8 bases are a match to TRBD1. Germline CDR1 reads MNHNY; CDR2 reads SVGAGI (reference sequence). With V trimmed by 4 bases and J by 6 bases, 4 bases remained unmatched. The CDR3 runs 13 residues. The DNA of the CDR3 is TGTGCCAGCAGTTTGGACAGGGCGGATGGCTACACCTTC. This sequence encodes CASSLDRADGYTF.

CDR3: CASTRLAYEQYF. As DNA, the CDR3 is TGTGCCAGCACCAGGTTGGCCTACGAGCAGTACTTC. The chain is built from TRBV28 and TRBJ2-7; D is unclear. This CDR3 has 12 amino acids. Looked up from germline, CDR1 is MDHEN and CDR2 is SYDVKM. V lost 7 bases to trimming and J lost 2 bases, with 9 bases between them.

The chain links TRBV6-4 to TRBJ2-1, with a tentative D call TRBD1 (5 bases). Per the germline V gene, CDR1 is MRHNA and CDR2 is SNTAGT. The CDR3 loop spans 14 amino acids. The V gene lost 3 bases and the J gene lost 6 bases, with 12 bases spanning the gap. The CDR3 protein is CASSEGPGGNEQFF. Here the CDR3 DNA reads TGTGCCAGCAGTGAGGGGCCGGGTGGCAATGAGCAGTTCTTC.

This chain uses TRBV7-9 with TRBJ1-4; D unclear. Germline CDR1 SEHNR, CDR2 FQNEAQ (reference sequence). The CDR3 sequence is 15 residues long. Trimming took 1 base from V and 7 from J, leaving 13 bases between them. The CDR3 protein is CASSLGEWDAEKLFF. The DNA of the CDR3 is TGTGCCAGCAGCTTAGGGGAGTGGGATGCTGAAAAACTGTTTTTT.

The rearrangement uses TRBV19 and TRBJ1-5; D is unclear. V was trimmed by 6 bases and J by 6 bases, leaving 15 bases between them. The CDR3 covers 14 residues. Germline loops: CDR1 LNHDA, CDR2 SQIVND (reference sequence). The CDR3, as DNA: TGTGCCAGTAGCTTTAGTAGGTGGGCTCAGCCCCAGCATTTT. This encodes CASSFSRWAQPQHF.

J is TRBJ2-7 and V is TRBV2; D call uncertain. Germline-derived CDR1 and CDR2 are SNHLY and FYNNEI. CDR3 length: 15 amino acids. The ends were cut back, 4 bases at V and 0 bases at J, with 13 bases in the middle. This CDR3 is CASSAVDNGSYEQYF. As DNA, the CDR3 is TGTGCCAGCAGTGCAGTCGACAACGGCTCCTACGAGCAGTACTTC.

The chain has TRBV28 and TRBJ1-5, with D tentatively TRBD1 (5 bases). V was pared by 7 bases and J by 4 bases, with 20 bases between. Germline V CDR1 and CDR2: MDHEN, SYDVKM. This CDR3 comprises 16 residues. The CDR3 protein is CASTPRGEGRNQPQHF. Written as DNA, the CDR3 is TGTGCCAGCACCCCCCGTGGGGAGGGGAGAAATCAGCCCCAGCATTTT.